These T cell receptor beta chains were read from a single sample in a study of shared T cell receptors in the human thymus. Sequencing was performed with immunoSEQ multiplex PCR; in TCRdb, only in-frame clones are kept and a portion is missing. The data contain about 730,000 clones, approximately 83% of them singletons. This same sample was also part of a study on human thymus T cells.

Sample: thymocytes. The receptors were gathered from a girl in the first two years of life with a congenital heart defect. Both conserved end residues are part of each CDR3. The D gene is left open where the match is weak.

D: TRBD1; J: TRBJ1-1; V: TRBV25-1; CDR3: CASSDKDRVETEAFF; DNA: TGTGCCAGCAGTGACAAAGACAGGGTGGAGACTGAAGCTTTCTTT
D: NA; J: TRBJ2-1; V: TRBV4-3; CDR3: CASSQDRKAAETYNEQFF; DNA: TGCGCCAGCAGCCAAGATCGGAAGGCCGCGGAGACCTACAATGAGCAGTTCTTC
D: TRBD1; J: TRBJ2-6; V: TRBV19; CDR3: CASRSSGTGGSGANVLTF; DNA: TGTGCCAGTAGGTCCTCCGGGACAGGGGGCTCTGGGGCCAACGTCCTGACTTTC
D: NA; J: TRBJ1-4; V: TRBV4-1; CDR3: CASSRPGKQDRDEKLFF; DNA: TGCGCCAGCAGCCGCCCTGGTAAGCAGGATAGAGATGAAAAACTGTTTTTT
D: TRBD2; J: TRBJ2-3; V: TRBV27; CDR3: CASSLSLAGNTDTQYF; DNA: TGTGCCAGCAGTTTAAGTCTAGCGGGGAACACAGATACGCAGTATTTT
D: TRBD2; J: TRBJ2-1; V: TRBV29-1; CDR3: CSVWGPASGATKKNNEQFF; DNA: TGCAGCGTTTGGGGCCCAGCTAGCGGGGCAACCAAGAAAAACAATGAGCAGTTCTTC
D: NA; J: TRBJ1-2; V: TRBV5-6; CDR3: CASSRSQGPLSWTF; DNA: TGTGCCAGCAGCCGCTCCCAGGGTCCCCTATCGTGGACCTTC
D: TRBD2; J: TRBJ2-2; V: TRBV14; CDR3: CASSQVILAGGPVSGELFF; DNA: TGTGCCAGCAGCCAAGTCATTTTAGCGGGGGGGCCCGTATCCGGGGAGCTGTTTTTT
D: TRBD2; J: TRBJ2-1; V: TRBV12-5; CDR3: CASGELAGNEQFF; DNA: TGTGCTAGTGGGGAACTAGCGGGCAATGAGCAGTTCTTC
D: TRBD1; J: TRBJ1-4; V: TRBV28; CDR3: CASRMALTGATNEKLFF; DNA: TGTGCCAGCAGAATGGCCCTTACAGGGGCAACTAATGAAAAACTGTTTTTT
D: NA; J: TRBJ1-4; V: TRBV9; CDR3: CASSVGRGLDEKLFF; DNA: TGTGCCAGCAGCGTAGGACGGGGTCTGGATGAAAAACTGTTTTTT
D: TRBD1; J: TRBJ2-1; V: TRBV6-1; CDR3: CASSPQGPYNEQFF; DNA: TGTGCCAGCAGTCCACAGGGGCCATACAATGAGCAGTTCTTC
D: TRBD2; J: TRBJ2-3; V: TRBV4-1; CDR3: CASSQVLAFKDTQYF; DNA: TGCGCCAGCAGCCAAGTACTAGCGTTCAAGGATACGCAGTATTTT
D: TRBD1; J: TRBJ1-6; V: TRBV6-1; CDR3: CATNRGRNSPLHF; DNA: TGTGCCACGAACAGGGGGCGGAATTCACCCCTCCACTTT
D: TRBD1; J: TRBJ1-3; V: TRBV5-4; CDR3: CASSADRGLGNTIYF; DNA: TGTGCCAGCAGCGCTGACAGGGGGCTCGGAAACACCATATATTTT
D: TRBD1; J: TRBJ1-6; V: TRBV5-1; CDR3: CASRTGQGSYNSPLHF; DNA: TGCGCCAGCCGGACAGGACAGGGCTCCTATAATTCACCCCTCCACTTT
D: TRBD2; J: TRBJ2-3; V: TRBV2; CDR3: CASRLPGTSGGPTDTQYF; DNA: TGTGCCAGCAGACTACCCGGGACTAGCGGGGGGCCCACAGATACGCAGTATTTT
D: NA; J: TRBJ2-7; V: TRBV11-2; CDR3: CASSQDSLGGEQYF; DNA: TGTGCCAGCAGCCAGGACAGCCTTGGGGGCGAGCAGTACTTC